These 27 T cell receptor beta chains were all obtained from the same sample, sequenced in a study of molecular identifiers for immune sequencing clone quantification. TCRdb used MiXCR to reprocess the PCR reads, holding one entry per CDR3 protein. The repertoire holds roughly 55,000 distinct CDR3 sequences, with around 33% as singletons. What was sequenced was naive CD8+ T cells from blood, with Jurkat cell RNA spiked in. Described subset: FACS-sorted CD8+CD4-CCR7+CD45RA+ naive T cells. The origin of the receptors is a human donor in good health. Some libraries in this study had Jurkat cell RNA spiked in.

V gene TRBV20-1 combines with J gene TRBJ2-7; 8 nucleotides align to TRBD2. The V and J ends lost 0 bases and 5 bases, in that order; junction bases with no gene match: 12. Germline loops: CDR1 DFQATT, CDR2 SNEGSKA (reference sequence). The CDR3 totals 16 residues. The CDR3 bases are TGCAGTGCTAGAGATCGGGGGGCTAGCGGGTTGAACGAGCAGTACTTC. Translating gives CSARDRGASGLNEQYF.

The rearrangement links TRBV7-6 to TRBJ2-5; no clear D. Trimming left V 0 bases short and J 9 bases short, with 17 bases between. In germline, CDR1 is SGHVS, CDR2 FNYEAQ. The CDR3 has 15 amino acids. CDR3 DNA: TGTGCCAGCAGCTTAGCGATTAGCTTGGAAGTGTCCCAGTACTTC. Amino acids: CASSLAISLEVSQYF.

This clonotype was recorded a few times. V usage is TRBV6-2 or TRBV6-3 and J usage is TRBJ2-7; D may be TRBD1 or TRBD2 (6 bases each). The CDR3 extends over 12 amino acids. The germline V gene has CDR1 MNHEY and CDR2 SVGEGT. Trimming took off 2 bases at V and 6 bases at J, with 8 bases between the two ends. CDR3 protein: CASSYGGREQYF. For the CDR3, the DNA is TGTGCCAGCAGTTACGGGGGGCGCGAGCAGTACTTC.

The J gene is TRBJ2-1, the V gene TRBV7-9; a weak D match, TRBD1 (6 bases). V lost 3 bases and J 15 bases, leaving 15 bases between the germline ends. The CDR3 loop spans 12 amino acids. In germline, CDR1 is SEHNR, CDR2 FQNEAQ (reference sequence). CDR3: CASSLGAFTGFF. CDR3 DNA: TGTGCCAGCAGCTTGGGGGCCTTCACAGGGTTCTTC.

Turning to this clonotype: A much more abundant neighbour one base away suggests this may be a read error. The gene calls are TRBV7-6 and TRBJ2-6; unclear D gene. With 1 base removed from V and 3 bases from J, the gap between germline ends came to 16 bases. This CDR3 contains 18 residues. Germline V lookup: CDR1 SGHVS, CDR2 FNYEAQ. CDR3 amino acids: CASSLEGDLRFGANVLTF. CDR3 sequence (DNA): TGTGCCAGCAGCTTAGAGGGTGACTTGAGGTTTGGGGCCAACGTCCTGACTTTC.

A single count supports this clonotype. V and J are TRBV9 and TRBJ2-5; TRBD2 might be the D (6 bases). CDR1 and CDR2 from the germline V gene are SGDLS and YYNGEE. V shed 3 bases and J shed 2 bases, with 8 bases lying between them. CDR3 length: 13 amino acids. CDR3: CASSEGGQETQYF. In nucleotides, the CDR3 is TGTGCCAGCAGCGAGGGAGGACAAGAGACCCAGTACTTC.

About this clonotype itself: At one end the junction does not follow the germline gene, possibly because of a read error. The chain employs TRBV9 and TRBJ2-3; 7 bases line up with TRBD2. CDR1 SGDLS and CDR2 YYNGEE come from the germline V gene. The CDR3 loop spans 15 amino acids. CDR3: CASSAQREPSDTLYF. CDR3 DNA sequence: TGTGCCAGCAGCGCCCAGCGGGAACCCTCAGATACGCTGTATTTT.

Concerning this clonotype itself: A much bigger clone sits one base away, suggesting this may be a read error. DNA for the CDR3: TGTGCCAGCAGCCTCAACGGACCGAACACTGAAGCTTTCTTT. Translating gives CASSLNGPNTEAFF. This sequence joins TRBV7-8 and TRBJ1-1; the D is unclear. With 5 bases removed from V and 1 base from J, the gap between germline ends came to 11 bases. CDR1 is SGHVS, CDR2 FQNEAQ, per germline. This CDR3 is 14 amino acids long. The entire variable domain, with the rest obtained from reference TRBV7-8 and TRBJ1-1, is as follows: GAGVSQSPRYKVAKRGQDVALRCDPISGHVSLFWYQQALGQGPEFLTYFQNEAQLDKSGLPSDRFFAERPEGSVSTLKIQRTQQEDSAVYLCASSLNGPNTEAFFGQGTRLTVV.

This clonotype showed up just a few times. The gene calls are TRBV6-5 and TRBJ2-3; D possibly matches TRBD1 or TRBD2 (5 bases each). In germline, CDR1 is MNHEY, CDR2 SVGAGI. V was shortened by 4 bases and J by 2 bases, with 10 bases between the two germline ends. The CDR3 runs to 14 residues. As DNA, the CDR3 is TGTGCCAGCAGTTCTGGGGGAATCACAGATACGCAGTATTTT. Translation: CASSSGGITDTQYF.

The chain employs TRBV28 and TRBJ2-7; D uncertain. Germline V CDR1 and CDR2: MDHEN, SYDVKM. The ends were cut back, 0 bases at V and 3 bases at J, with 3 bases in the middle. The length of the CDR3 is 12 residues. CDR3 nucleotides: TGTGCCAGCAGTTTATGGGGCTACGAGCAGTACTTC. Its translation: CASSLWGYEQYF.

As to this clonotype: A single base separates this from a much larger clone, so it may be a read error. V usage is TRBV27 and J usage is TRBJ1-4; D might be TRBD1 (6 bases). CDR3 length: 15 amino acids. From germline, CDR1 is MNHEY and CDR2 SMNVEV (reference sequence). CDR3 sequence (DNA): TGTGCCAGCAGTTTGGTGGGGGCAACTAATGAAAAACAGTTTTTT. Protein: CASSLVGATNEKQFF.

This clonotype was seen a few times. The chain couples TRBV6-2 or TRBV6-3 to TRBJ2-1; 10 bases line up with TRBD2. Germline V gives CDR1 MNHEY, CDR2 SVGEGT. There are 13 residues in the CDR3. J lost 7 bases, V lost 4 bases, and 1 base had no gene match. CDR3 protein: CASSSGLANEQFF. The CDR3 DNA reads as TGTGCCAGCAGTTCGGGACTAGCGAATGAGCAGTTCTTC.

V usage is TRBV27 and J usage is TRBJ2-7, with 10 positions matching TRBD1. The end of the DNA aligns better with TRBJ2-1, so the J call may be wrong. Germline CDR1 reads MNHEY; CDR2 reads SMNVEV (reference sequence). The CDR3 loop spans 15 amino acids. CDR3: CASRSRQGAISEQFF. The DNA of the CDR3 is TGTGCCAGCAGATCGCGACAGGGGGCTATATCCGAGCAGTTCTTC.

On this clonotype: The junction differs from germline at one of its ends, possibly a read error. The gene calls are TRBV6-5 and TRBJ2-5, with 10 bases aligning to TRBD1. This CDR3 has 15 residues. The V gene's germline CDR1 is MNHEY and CDR2 SVGAGI. CDR3 sequence: CAGSYGTGAQETQYF. CDR3 sequence (DNA): TGTGCCGGCAGTTATGGGACAGGGGCCCAAGAGACCCAGTACTTC.

The V and J genes are TRBV3-2 and TRBJ2-3; TRBD2 was called by the table and not checked on the DNA. TRBV3-2 is annotated as a pseudogene. The CDR3 sequence is 17 residues long. The CDR3: CASSQVLAGGPRDTQYF. DNA for the CDR3: TGTGCCAGCAGCCAAGTACTAGCGGGAGGGCCACGGGATACGCAGTATTTT.

This clonotype occurred many times. This sequence joins TRBV5-4 and TRBJ1-2; perhaps TRBD1 as D (6 bases). V lost 3 bases to trimming and J lost 4 bases, with 16 bases between them. The CDR3 sequence is 15 residues long. CDR1 and CDR2 from the germline V gene are SGHNT and YYREEE (reference sequence). CDR3: CASSSPEQGGYGYTF. The CDR3 bases are TGTGCCAGCAGCTCCCCGGAACAGGGAGGCTATGGCTACACCTTC.

The chain links TRBV9 to TRBJ2-3; D ambiguous. The V gene's germline CDR1 is SGDLS and CDR2 YYNGEE. Trimming cost V 0 bases and J 1 base, with 12 bases left between them. This CDR3 region has 16 residues. CDR3 sequence reads: CASSVEVYPGTDTQYF. CDR3 nucleotides: TGTGCCAGCAGCGTAGAAGTCTACCCAGGCACAGATACGCAGTATTTT.

This clonotype was counted between two and nine times. The V gene is TRBV20-1, the J gene TRBJ2-3; 9 bases map to TRBD1. This CDR3 spans 14 amino acids. The germline V gene has CDR1 DFQATT and CDR2 SNEGSKA (reference sequence). After removal of 4 bases from V and 1 base from J, the junction contained 3 bases not matched to a gene. DNA for the CDR3: TGCAGTGCTATCCGGGACAGGGGCACAGATACGCAGTATTTT. Translating it yields CSAIRDRGTDTQYF.

This chain links TRBV21-1 with TRBJ1-2; the table's D call TRBD1 went unverified against the DNA. TRBV21-1 is a listed pseudogene. This CDR3 region has 13 residues. This chain's CDR3 is CASSQQGSYGYTF. CDR3 sequence (DNA): TGTGCCAGCAGCCAACAGGGCAGCTATGGCTACACCTTC.

This clonotype was detected ten times or more. The V call is TRBV6-5, the J call TRBJ1-1; D is uncertain. Trimming left V 0 bases short and J 7 bases short, with 9 bases between. Germline V lookup: CDR1 MNHEY, CDR2 SVGAGI. The CDR3 sequence is 13 residues long. CDR3 in amino acids: CASSYSMGLEAFF. CDR3 in DNA: TGTGCCAGCAGTTACTCGATGGGCCTTGAAGCTTTCTTT.

The sample holds a few counts of this clonotype. The chain carries TRBV12-3 or TRBV12-4 and TRBJ2-1; 9 bases match TRBD2. The trim removed 5 bases at V and 7 bases at J, leaving 6 bases unmatched. The CDR3 spans 14 residues. The CDR3: CASSLGLAGNEQFF. In nucleotides, the CDR3 is TGTGCCAGCAGTCTGGGACTAGCTGGGAATGAGCAGTTCTTC.

The J gene is TRBJ1-4, the V gene TRBV29-1, with TRBD1 identical over 9 bases. The V gene's germline CDR1 is SQVTM and CDR2 ANQGSEA. Trimming cost V 5 bases and J 3 bases; bases outside gene matches: 4. The CDR3 sequence is 14 residues long. CDR3 in DNA: TGCAGCGTTACAGGGGGCATAGCTAATGAAAAACTGTTTTTT. Translated, it gives CSVTGGIANEKLFF.

This clonotype was seen many times. This sequence joins TRBV24-1 and TRBJ2-7; possible D gene TRBD2, 6 bases. From germline, CDR1 is KGHDR and CDR2 SFDVKD. V lost 9 bases and J lost 2, with 16 bases in between. This CDR3 region has 14 residues. DNA for the CDR3: TGTGCCACCCGCGGTGGGAGGCCCCCCTACGAGCAGTACTTC. It translates to CATRGGRPPYEQYF.

In this sample, this clonotype turned up many times. The rearrangement joins TRBV28 to TRBJ2-7; 12 bases map to TRBD2. The CDR3 length is 15 residues. V lost 5 bases and J lost 7; bases outside the gene matches: 9. CDR1 is MDHEN, CDR2 SYDVKM, per germline. CDR3 sequence: CASSTRLAGELEQYF. CDR3 bases: TGTGCCAGCAGTACGCGACTAGCGGGAGAGTTAGAGCAGTACTTC. Based on the CDR3 plus reference TRBV28 and TRBJ2-7, the full variable domain is DVKVTQSSRYLVKRTGEKVFLECVQDMDHENMFWYRQDPGLGLRLIYFSYDVKMKEKGDIPEGYSVSREKKERFSLILESASTNQTSMYLCASSTRLAGELEQYFGPGTRLTVT.

On this clonotype itself: A much larger clone differs from this one at a single base, so this may be a read error. The J gene is TRBJ1-5, the V gene TRBV28; D ambiguous. V lost 2 bases and J 8 bases, leaving 7 bases between the germline ends. CDR3 length equals 12 residues. CDR1 and CDR2 from the germline V gene are MDHEN and SYDVKM. The CDR3 loop reads CASSLDMEPQHF. Written as DNA, the CDR3 is TGTGCCAGCAGTTTAGACATGGAGCCCCAGCATTTT. The full variable domain, completed using reference TRBV28 and TRBJ1-5, is DVKVTQSSRYLVKRTGEKVFLECVQDMDHENMFWYRQDPGLGLRLIYFSYDVKMKEKGDIPEGYSVSREKKERFSLILESASTNQTSMYLCASSLDMEPQHFGDGTRLSIL.

CDR3 loop: CASSPESYEQYF. The CDR3 coding sequence is TGTGCCAGCAGCCCCGAATCCTACGAGCAGTACTTC. V gene TRBV11-2 combines with J gene TRBJ2-7; D is undetermined. Germline values: CDR1 SGHAT, CDR2 FQNNGV. V dropped 5 bases and J dropped 1 base, with 6 bases sitting between them. The CDR3 contains 12 residues. The full variable domain, its missing parts supplied by reference TRBV11-2 and TRBJ2-7, is EAGVAQSPRYKIIEKRQSVAFWCNPISGHATLYWYQQILGQGPKLLIQFQNNGVVDDSQLPKDRFSAERLKGVDSTLKIQPAKLEDSAVYLCASSPESYEQYFGPGTRLTVT.

This chain joins TRBV28 and TRBJ2-7; D may be TRBD1 or TRBD2 (6 bases each). Germline V CDR1 and CDR2: MDHEN, SYDVKM. V lost 3 bases, J lost 3 bases, and 15 bases lay in between. The CDR3 is made up of 15 amino acids. The CDR3 loop reads CASSLVSGGLYEQYF. The CDR3 DNA sequence: TGTGCCAGCAGTTTGGTTTCCGGGGGCCTCTACGAGCAGTACTTC. The full variable domain, its missing parts supplied by reference TRBV28 and TRBJ2-7, is DVKVTQSSRYLVKRTGEKVFLECVQDMDHENMFWYRQDPGLGLRLIYFSYDVKMKEKGDIPEGYSVSREKKERFSLILESASTNQTSMYLCASSLVSGGLYEQYFGPGTRLTVT.